This T cell receptor beta chain was documented in a study of CD8 T cells in Susac syndrome. TCR beta was sequenced from blood CD8+ and CD4+ T cells. TEMRA cells were enriched by FACS, while CD8+ and CD4+ T cells were obtained through a negative isolation that was performed magnetically. Trimming cost V 6 bases and J 5 bases; bases outside gene matches: 3. Germline V gene sequence: CDR1 SQVTM, CDR2 ANQGSEA. The CDR3 spans 12 residues. Reverse transcription used roughly 0.45 to 1 ug RNA and random hexamers. MiXCR, applied by TCRdb to the immunoSEQ multiplex PCR reads, yields one record per CDR3 protein. This sample carries 180,000 or so distinct CDR3 sequences, about 95% of them seen once, and the ten largest clones take over 0.12%.

This sequence joins TRBV29-1 and TRBJ2-5; 10 bases map to TRBD1. The clonotype originates from a human donor in good health. The sequenced sample was CD4+ T cells from PBMCs. CDR3 residues: CSVEGQGETQYF. DNA of the CDR3: TGCAGCGTCGAGGGACAGGGGGAGACCCAGTACTTC.